The TCR beta chain described here comes from a study of beta chain features in type 1 diabetes. Whole-study results and caveats: High TCR expression in some cells could lead to their over-representation in cDNA sequencing. In type 1 diabetes patients, VDJ junctions had fewer insertions; deletions at these junctions were more frequent.

Expressed TCRB transcripts got sequenced, as all isolated RNA was reverse transcribed. The method was immunoSEQ multiplex PCR; TCRdb's version includes in-frame clones alone and lacks a portion of them. The sample contains 200,000 to 250,000 clones, 9.6% of which appear only once. This clone was observed a handful of times. Antigen unknown. This same CDR3 is encoded by further DNA sequences in the sample. Averaging about 116 mL, one heparinised blood draw was given by each donor. V lost 1 base, J lost 5 bases, and 0 bases stayed unmatched. This CDR3 has 13 residues. Germline values: CDR1 SGHTA, CDR2 FQGNSA.

Sequencing was carried out using naive CD4+ T cells from blood. The receptor comes from a woman aged 18 to 35 in good health. V is TRBV7-2 and J is TRBJ1-2, with TRBD1 matching 8 bases. The CDR3 protein is CASSLGQGYGYTF. CDR3 coding DNA: TGTGCCAGCAGCTTAGGACAGGGGTATGGCTACACCTTC.